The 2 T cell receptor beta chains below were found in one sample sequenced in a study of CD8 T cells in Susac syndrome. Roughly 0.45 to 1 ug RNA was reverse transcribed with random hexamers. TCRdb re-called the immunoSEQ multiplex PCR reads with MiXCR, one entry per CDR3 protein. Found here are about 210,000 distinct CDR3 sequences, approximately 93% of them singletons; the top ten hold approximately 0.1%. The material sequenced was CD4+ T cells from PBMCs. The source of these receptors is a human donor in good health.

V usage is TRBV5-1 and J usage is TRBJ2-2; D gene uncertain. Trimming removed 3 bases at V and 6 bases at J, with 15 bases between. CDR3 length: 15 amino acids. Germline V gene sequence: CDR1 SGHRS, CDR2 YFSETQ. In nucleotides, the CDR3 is TGCGCCAGCAGCTCCGACCGTCCTGGGGCCGGGGAGCTGTTTTTT. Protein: CASSSDRPGAGELFF.

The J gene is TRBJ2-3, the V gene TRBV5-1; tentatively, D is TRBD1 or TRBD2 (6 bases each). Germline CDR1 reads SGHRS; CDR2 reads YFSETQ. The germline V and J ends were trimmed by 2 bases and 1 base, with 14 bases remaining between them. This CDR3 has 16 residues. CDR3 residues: CASSLPTGGGTDTQYF. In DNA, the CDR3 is TGCGCCAGCAGCTTACCGACAGGCGGGGGCACAGATACGCAGTATTTT. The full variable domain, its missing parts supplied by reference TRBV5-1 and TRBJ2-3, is KAGVTQTPRYLIKTRGQQVTLSCSPISGHRSVSWYQQTPGQGLQFLFEYFSETQRNKGNFPGRFSGRQFSNSRSEMNVSTLELGDSALYLCASSLPTGGGTDTQYFGPGTRLTVL.